This TCR beta chain comes out of a study of cytomegalovirus exposure and HLA in healthy donors. Study-wide context: Out of about 360 genotyped donors, roughly 80% belonged to the Caucasian-associated ancestry cluster.

About this clone itself: What it binds is not known.

Study results and limitations: Among the most significant clusters, several appeared linked to common viral pathogens in a later analysis.

The PCR was carried out with 60 Vbeta primers and 13 Jbeta primers. Generated by immunoSEQ multiplex PCR, the TCRdb table keeps only in-frame clones and is missing some. The sample records 150,000 or so clones, 77% being singletons. Deletions cut 6 bases from V and 6 bases from J, with 9 bases between. The CDR3 has 11 amino acids. Germline values: CDR1 MNHEY, CDR2 SVGAGI. V gene TRBV6-5 combines with J gene TRBJ2-7, with TRBD2 as a possible D gene (6 bases). The sequenced sample consisted of PBMCs. This clonotype originated in a male donor in good health and CMV-seronegative. This chain's CDR3 is CASSLGGEQYF. The DNA of the CDR3 is TGTGCCAGCAGCCTCGGGGGCGAGCAGTACTTC.